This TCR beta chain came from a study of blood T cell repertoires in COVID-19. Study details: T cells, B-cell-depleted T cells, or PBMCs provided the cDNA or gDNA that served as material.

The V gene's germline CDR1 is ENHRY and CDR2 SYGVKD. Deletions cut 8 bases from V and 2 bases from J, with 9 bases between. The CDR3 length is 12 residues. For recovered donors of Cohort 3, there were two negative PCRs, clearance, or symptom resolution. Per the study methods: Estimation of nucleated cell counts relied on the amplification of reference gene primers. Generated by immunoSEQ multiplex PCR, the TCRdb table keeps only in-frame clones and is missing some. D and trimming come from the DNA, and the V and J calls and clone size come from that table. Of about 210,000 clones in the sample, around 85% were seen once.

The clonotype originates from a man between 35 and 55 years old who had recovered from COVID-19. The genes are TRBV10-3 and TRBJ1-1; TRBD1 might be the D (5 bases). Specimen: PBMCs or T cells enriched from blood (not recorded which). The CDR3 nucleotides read TGTGCCATCGGACACACTAACACTGAAGCTTTCTTT. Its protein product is CAIGHTNTEAFF.